These 31 T cell receptor beta chains originate from one sample sequenced in a study of response to subunit inactivated influenza vaccine. TCRdb analysed the RT-PCR reads with MiXCR anew, one entry per CDR3 protein. The repertoire consists of about 700,000 distinct CDR3 sequences, with about 15% occurring once and the leading ten covering around 7%. Specimen: PBMCs from blood, collected roughly 15 days before vaccination. The source is a man in his forties or fifties who received an inactivated influenza vaccine.

The gene calls are TRBV14 and TRBJ1-1, with D unclear. Germline V gene sequence: CDR1 SGHDN, CDR2 FVKESK. Trimming pared 2 bases from V and 3 bases from J, leaving 7 bases between. The CDR3 consists of 13 residues. The CDR3 sequence: CASSQWGYTEAFF. The CDR3 nucleotides read TGTGCCAGCAGCCAATGGGGTTACACTGAAGCTTTCTTT.

The chain combines TRBV29-1 with TRBJ2-3, with D possibly being TRBD2 (7 bases). This CDR3 has 14 amino acids. CDR1 is SQVTM and CDR2 is ANQGSEA in the germline V gene. V was shortened by 3 bases and J by 2 bases, with 12 bases between the two germline ends. The chain's CDR3 is CSVDWGGLTDTQYF. The CDR3 DNA is TGCAGCGTTGATTGGGGGGGCCTCACAGATACGCAGTATTTT.

This clonotype came up many times. The rearrangement joins TRBV30 to TRBJ2-7, with 9 bases identical to TRBD1. The V gene's germline CDR1 is GTSNPN and CDR2 SVGIG (reference sequence). The CDR3 extends over 14 amino acids. Germline trimming cut 5 bases from V and 9 bases from J; bases unmatched to any gene: 14. CDR3 DNA sequence: TGTGCCTGGGGACCCGGGACAGGGAAGTTTGGGCAGTACTTC. This sequence encodes CAWGPGTGKFGQYF.

This chain connects TRBV7-3 to TRBJ2-1, with 9 bases fitting TRBD2. The germline V gene has CDR1 SGHTA and CDR2 FQGTGA. The CDR3 runs 16 residues. V was pared by 2 bases and J by 4 bases, with 6 bases of the junction left unmatched. In DNA form, the CDR3 reads TGTGCCAGCAGCTTAGGTCGGACTAGCGCATACAATGAGCAGTTCTTC. Its protein is CASSLGRTSAYNEQFF.

This clonotype has a handful of counts. J is TRBJ2-1 and V is TRBV5-5; D unclear. Between the trimmed V and J ends, which lost 7 bases and 6 bases, there was a span of 8 bases. Germline values: CDR1 SGHKS, CDR2 YYEKEE (reference sequence). The CDR3 is made up of 11 amino acids. The CDR3 sequence: CASQTGNEQFF. The CDR3 DNA follows: TGTGCCAGCCAGACGGGCAATGAGCAGTTCTTC.

About this clonotype itself: A read error may produce the germline difference seen at one junction end. V is TRBV9 and J is TRBJ2-7; perhaps TRBD1 as D (6 bases). The CDR3 has 13 amino acids. Germline CDR1 SGDLS, CDR2 YYNGEE. The CDR3 spells CASSVRGGYERYF. As DNA, the CDR3 is TGTGCCAGCAGCGTCAGGGGCGGCTACGAGCGGTACTTC.

This clonotype came up a few times. The gene calls are TRBV28 and TRBJ2-1; TRBD2 agrees at 16 bases. Germline V gene sequence: CDR1 MDHEN, CDR2 SYDVKM. V trimming: 6 bases; J trimming: 8 bases; junction bases outside the gene matches: 10. The CDR3 has 17 amino acids. The CDR3 bases are TGTGCCAGCAGGGAGGGACTAGCGGGAGGGCCCTCGGATGAGCAGTTCTTC. It yields the protein CASREGLAGGPSDEQFF.

This clonotype has a handful of counts. V and J are TRBV6-4 and TRBJ2-1, with D hard to call. Per the germline V gene, CDR1 is MRHNA and CDR2 is SNTAGT. This CDR3 region has 16 residues. V was cut by 5 bases and J by 8 bases, with 22 bases left in between. CDR3 sequence: CASSHRLTYFLHEQFF. CDR3 nucleotides: TGTGCCAGCAGTCACCGACTGACCTACTTTCTACATGAGCAGTTCTTC.

In this sample, this clonotype turned up a few times. The chain combines TRBV27 with TRBJ2-3, with no clear D. This CDR3 region has 16 residues. Germline CDR1 MNHEY, CDR2 SMNVEV (reference sequence). Trimming cost V 4 bases and J 2 bases, with 16 bases left between them. CDR3: CASSSLDRILTDTQYF. The CDR3 region has the DNA TGTGCCAGCAGTTCCTTGGACCGTATACTCACAGATACGCAGTATTTT.

The rearrangement links TRBV5-1 to TRBJ2-5, with no clear D. This CDR3 spans 14 amino acids. V was pared by 4 bases and J by 2 bases, with 12 bases between. Germline CDR1 SGHRS, CDR2 YFSETQ. Here the CDR3 reads CASSVVRRQETQYF. The CDR3 DNA is TGCGCCAGCAGCGTCGTGCGACGGCAAGAGACCCAGTACTTC.

This chain uses TRBV4-3 with TRBJ2-1; possible D gene TRBD1, 5 bases. V was cut by 2 bases and J by 0 bases, with 14 bases left in between. CDR3 size: 17 residues. Looked up from germline, CDR1 is LGHNA and CDR2 is YSLEER. CDR3 region: CASSQIQASSSYNEQFF. The CDR3 region has the DNA TGCGCCAGCAGCCAAATACAGGCTTCGAGCTCCTACAATGAGCAGTTCTTC.

This clonotype was detected ten times or more. The chain links TRBV15 to TRBJ2-1, with D unresolved. The CDR3 length is 15 residues. Germline CDR1 and CDR2: LNHNV and YYDKDF (reference sequence). Trimming shortened V by 4 bases and J by 0 bases, and 10 bases separated the two germline ends. Here the CDR3 reads CATSKAGGSYNEQFF. The CDR3 region has the DNA TGTGCCACCAGCAAGGCCGGTGGCTCCTACAATGAGCAGTTCTTC. Full variable domain (rest looked up from reference TRBV15 and TRBJ2-1): DAMVIQNPRYQVTQFGKPVTLSCSQTLNHNVMYWYQQKSSQAPKLLFHYYDKDFNNEADTPDNFQSRRPNTSFCFLDIRSPGLGDTAMYLCATSKAGGSYNEQFFGPGTRLTVL.

This clonotype was seen only a few times. The chain joins TRBV7-9 to TRBJ2-1; TRBD2 might be the D (6 bases). The CDR3 runs 17 residues. V was cut by 2 bases and J by 5 bases, with 19 bases left in between. Germline V gives CDR1 SEHNR, CDR2 FQNEAQ (reference sequence). The CDR3 nucleotides read TGTGCCAGCAGCTTACCGTTTCGGCTAGCGATCAACAATGAGCAGTTCTTC. It translates to CASSLPFRLAINNEQFF.

The V gene is TRBV9, the J gene TRBJ2-5; TRBD2 matches 7 bases. V gave up 2 bases and J gave up 5 bases; unmatched junction bases: 12. This CDR3 has 16 residues. Per germline, CDR1 SGDLS and CDR2 YYNGEE. The CDR3 region is CASSVYPAGAWETQYF. For the CDR3, the DNA is TGTGCCAGCAGCGTCTATCCGGCGGGAGCCTGGGAGACCCAGTACTTC.

The chain combines TRBV29-1 with TRBJ1-1; no clear D gene. This CDR3 region has 14 residues. V dropped 5 bases and J dropped 0 bases, with 13 bases sitting between them. Germline values: CDR1 SQVTM, CDR2 ANQGSEA. The CDR3 protein is CSVSGPGMNTEAFF. CDR3 DNA: TGCAGCGTTTCCGGCCCCGGCATGAACACTGAAGCTTTCTTT.

This clonotype was detected only a few times. The CDR3 protein is CASSPFGVGASSNVLTF. In DNA, the CDR3 is TGTGCCAGCAGCCCCTTCGGGGTCGGAGCTTCGTCCAACGTCCTGACTTTC. J is TRBJ2-6 and V is TRBV7-2; perhaps TRBD2 as D (5 bases). This CDR3 has 17 amino acids. CDR1 and CDR2 (germline): SGHTA, FQGNSA. The V gene lost 5 bases and the J gene lost 8 bases, with 22 bases spanning the gap.

V usage is TRBV18 and J usage is TRBJ2-1, with D unclear. The germline gives CDR1 KGHSH, CDR2 LQKENI. Trimming took off 3 bases at V and 5 bases at J, with 11 bases between the two ends. The CDR3 is 14 amino acids. CDR3 in amino acids: CASSPAGSHNEQFF. The CDR3 DNA is TGTGCCAGCTCACCCGCCGGGTCCCACAATGAGCAGTTCTTC.

This clonotype was picked up a small number of times. This chain links TRBV10-1 with TRBJ2-4, with TRBD2 matching 9 bases. Germline CDR1 is WNHNN and CDR2 is SYGVQD (reference sequence). CDR3 length: 16 amino acids. Trimming removed 1 base from V and 4 bases from J; junction bases left unmatched: 5. CDR3 region: CASSEFGSGGKNIQYF. The CDR3 region has the DNA TGCGCCAGCAGTGAGTTTGGTAGCGGGGGAAAAAACATTCAGTACTTC.

The sample holds a few counts of this clonotype. V usage is TRBV20-1 and J usage is TRBJ2-5; D gene ambiguous. The germline V and J ends were trimmed by 8 bases and 1 base, with 8 bases remaining between them. This CDR3 has 11 amino acids. Germline V CDR1 and CDR2: DFQATT, SNEGSKA (reference sequence). The CDR3 is CSIMSQETQYF. The CDR3 nucleotides are TGCAGTATCATGAGCCAAGAGACCCAGTACTTC.

The chain couples TRBV5-4 to TRBJ1-2; D is unresolved. Germline CDR1 reads SGHNT; CDR2 reads YYREEE (reference sequence). The CDR3 has 14 amino acids. Trimming removed 0 bases at V and 4 bases at J, with 10 bases between. The CDR3 loop reads CASSLAGSFYGYTF. CDR3 bases: TGTGCCAGCAGCTTGGCCGGATCGTTCTATGGCTACACCTTC.

The rearrangement uses TRBV7-8 and TRBJ1-5; 9 bases are a match to TRBD1. The CDR3 loop spans 16 amino acids. V shed 0 bases, J shed 6 bases, and the junction held 6 bases outside the gene matches. Germline loops: CDR1 SGHVS, CDR2 FQNEAQ. CDR3: CASSLAGQGVLQPQHF. CDR3 DNA: TGTGCCAGCAGCTTAGCGGGACAGGGCGTTCTTCAGCCCCAGCATTTT.

V usage is TRBV6-1 and J usage is TRBJ1-1; no definite D call. The CDR3 has 14 residues. Germline V lookup: CDR1 MNHNS, CDR2 SASEGT. Trimming took off 6 bases at V and 3 bases at J, with 14 bases between the two ends. The CDR3 DNA reads as TGTGCCAGCAGCAAACCCGGGATCGACACTGAAGCTTTCTTT. Its translation is CASSKPGIDTEAFF.

In its sample, this clonotype was seen many times. The rearrangement uses TRBV29-1 and TRBJ2-3; D is ambiguous. This CDR3 is 12 amino acids long. The V gene lost 4 bases and the J gene lost 3 bases, with 8 bases spanning the gap. Per germline, CDR1 SQVTM and CDR2 ANQGSEA. This CDR3 is CSVASATDTQYF. The CDR3 DNA reads TGCAGCGTTGCTTCGGCGACAGATACGCAGTATTTT.

This clonotype came up many times. The V call is TRBV7-2, the J call TRBJ1-1; possibly TRBD1 for D (5 bases). With 5 bases removed from V and 0 bases from J, the gap between germline ends came to 13 bases. The CDR3 has 15 residues. Germline V gives CDR1 SGHTA, CDR2 FQGNSA. The CDR3 coding sequence is TGTGCCAGCAGCGTTCTCGGGGGTGTGAACACTGAAGCTTTCTTT. Translation gives CASSVLGGVNTEAFF.

This sequence joins TRBV5-1 and TRBJ2-2, with 7 positions matching TRBD2. Germline trimming cut 0 bases from V and 1 base from J; bases unmatched to any gene: 3. Germline V gives CDR1 SGHRS, CDR2 YFSETQ. This CDR3 is built from 16 residues. CDR3 in amino acids: CASSLAPSGNTGELFF. The CDR3 nucleotides are TGCGCCAGCAGCTTGGCCCCTAGCGGGAACACCGGGGAGCTGTTTTTT.

This clonotype showed up many times. V usage is TRBV12-3 or TRBV12-4 and J usage is TRBJ1-2, with a weak D call TRBD1 (5 bases). The length of the CDR3 is 13 residues. Trimming removed 7 bases from V and 3 bases from J, with 12 bases in between. The CDR3 loop reads CASMGGGYYGYTF. Here the CDR3 DNA reads TGTGCCAGCATGGGGGGAGGATACTATGGCTACACCTTC.

The V gene is TRBV18, the J gene TRBJ2-3, with TRBD1 matching 8 bases. J lost 4 bases, V lost 8 bases, and 11 bases had no gene match. Looked up from germline, CDR1 is KGHSH and CDR2 is LQKENI. The CDR3 contains 15 residues. This CDR3 reads CASLTGTGAADTQYF. The CDR3 DNA reads as TGTGCCAGCCTTACCGGGACAGGTGCCGCAGATACGCAGTATTTT.

This clonotype was seen more than once but under ten times. The chain is built from TRBV2 and TRBJ2-1, with TRBD1 matching 9 bases. CDR1 is SNHLY, CDR2 FYNNEI, per germline. Unmatched junction bases numbered 7, after V lost 6 bases and J lost 4 bases. The CDR3 runs 15 residues. The chain's CDR3 is CASRGNRGLYNEQFF. CDR3 DNA sequence: TGTGCCAGCAGGGGCAACAGGGGGCTGTACAATGAGCAGTTCTTC.

J is TRBJ2-3 and V is TRBV20-1; 8 nucleotides match TRBD1. Germline V gene lookup returns CDR1 DFQATT and CDR2 SNEGSKA (reference sequence). The CDR3 loop spans 15 amino acids. The ends lost 2 bases at V and 5 bases at J; junction bases unmatched: 9. The CDR3 reads CSARNGQGDRDTQYF. CDR3 bases: TGCAGTGCTAGAAATGGACAGGGCGACCGAGATACGCAGTATTTT.

The sample holds many counts of this clonotype. V is TRBV20-1 and J is TRBJ2-1; perhaps D is TRBD1 or TRBD2 (6 bases each). Per the germline V gene, CDR1 is DFQATT and CDR2 is SNEGSKA (reference sequence). There are 13 residues in the CDR3. Trimming removed 3 bases from V and 5 bases from J, with 11 bases in between. CDR3 DNA sequence: TGCAGTGCTAGGAGGGGGGCGAACAATGAGCAGTTCTTC. Protein product: CSARRGANNEQFF.

This clonotype was seen a handful of times. The CDR3 reads CASSQEAVNEKLFF. CDR3 nucleotide sequence: TGCGCCAGCAGCCAAGAGGCCGTAAATGAAAAACTGTTTTTT. J is TRBJ1-4 and V is TRBV4-3; D is uncertain. The CDR3 runs 14 residues. V shed 0 bases and J shed 5 bases, with 7 bases lying between them. The germline V gene has CDR1 LGHNA and CDR2 YSLEER.